This entry concerns a single TCR beta chain. As yet, its antigen is unknown. The CDR3 is 12 amino acids. The germline gives CDR1 LNHDA, CDR2 SQIVND (reference sequence). V was shortened by 3 bases and J by 7 bases, with 7 bases between the two germline ends. This record belongs to a study of immune evolution from preneoplasia to lung adenocarcinoma. Study-level findings and limits: Later-stage lesions seemingly showed higher T cell density and diversity than normal lung.

Measured with immunoSEQ multiplex PCR; TCRdb has only the in-frame clones, and not every one. The data show tens of thousands of clones, over 75% seen once. The rearrangement uses TRBV19 and TRBJ1-5; D is ambiguous. This sequence originates from a person aged 55 to 70 with lung adenocarcinoma. Sequenced sample: FFPE invasive lung adenocarcinoma tissue. The CDR3 spells CASSIARQPQHF. The CDR3 DNA follows: TGTGCCAGTAGTATTGCCCGACAGCCCCAGCATTTT.